These 15 T cell receptor beta chains share one sample of origin, sequenced in a study of blood T cell repertoires in COVID-19. Profiling relied on immunoSEQ multiplex PCR, and the TCRdb table lists in-frame clones only, not all of them. Of 300,000 to 400,000 clones detected, around 87% appear once; the ten largest clones hold just under 6.5%. The sequenced sample was peripheral blood. These receptor sequences come from a woman aged 50 to 60 with COVID-19, enrolled during active disease.

This clone turned up a few times. The J gene is TRBJ1-4, the V gene TRBV4-1; 10 bases are a match to TRBD1. CDR1 is MGHRA, CDR2 YSYEKL, per germline. There are 17 residues in the CDR3. Losses at the gene ends were 0 bases for V and 10 bases for J; bases not matched to a gene: 11. The CDR3 sequence is CASSQEPLGQGGAKLFF. CDR3 nucleotides: TGCGCCAGCAGCCAAGAGCCCCTAGGACAGGGGGGCGCAAAACTGTTTTTT.

This chain connects TRBV5-6 to TRBJ2-4; 8 bases agree with TRBD2. The CDR3 totals 16 residues. Germline CDR1 SGHDT, CDR2 YYEEEE. Trimming cost V 0 bases and J 8 bases; bases outside gene matches: 10. As DNA, the CDR3 is TGTGCCAGCAGCTTGGAGCCGGGAGGGGGGTATCACATTCAGTACTTC. Translated: CASSLEPGGGYHIQYF.

This clone was seen a single time. V and J are TRBV5-1 and TRBJ1-2; D is possibly TRBD1 (5 bases). The CDR3 loop spans 14 amino acids. With 3 bases removed from V and 8 bases from J, the gap between germline ends came to 17 bases. CDR1 is SGHRS and CDR2 is YFSETQ in the germline V gene. The CDR3 region has the DNA TGCGCCAGCAGCTCCCGGGCCTACCAGGGAGGCTACACCTTC. This codes for CASSSRAYQGGYTF.

The rearrangement joins TRBV25-1 to TRBJ1-4; 8 nucleotides line up with TRBD1. The V and J ends lost 4 bases and 5 bases, in that order; junction bases with no gene match: 6. Germline values: CDR1 MGHDK, CDR2 SYGVNS. This CDR3 contains 15 residues. The CDR3 loop reads CASSGQGRLNEKLFF. In DNA form, the CDR3 reads TGTGCCAGCAGTGGACAGGGGAGGCTCAATGAAAAACTGTTTTTT.

This clone has just one count. The gene calls are TRBV29-1 and TRBJ1-3, with 10 bases that match TRBD1. The CDR3 is 14 residues long. CDR1 and CDR2 (germline): SQVTM, ANQGSEA. Trimming cost V 4 bases and J 2 bases; bases outside gene matches: 2. In nucleotides, the CDR3 is TGCAGCGTTGCCGGGACAGGGGCTGGAAACACCATATATTTT. This encodes CSVAGTGAGNTIYF. The full variable domain, rest sourced from reference TRBV29-1 and TRBJ1-3, is SAVISQKPSRDICQRGTSLTIQCQVDSQVTMMFWYRQQPGQSLTLIATANQGSEATYESGFVIDKFPISRPNLTFSTLTVSNMSPEDSSIYLCSVAGTGAGNTIYFGEGSWLTVV.

The V and J genes are TRBV20-1 and TRBJ2-1; D remains unclear. The V end was cut by 5 bases, the J end by 9 bases, with 8 bases between. The CDR3 length is 10 residues. In germline, CDR1 is DFQATT, CDR2 SNEGSKA (reference sequence). In DNA, the CDR3 is TGCAGTGCTTCATCCAGTGAGCAGTTCTTC. This gives the protein CSASSSEQFF.

The rearrangement joins TRBV12-3 or TRBV12-4 to TRBJ2-7; D is possibly TRBD1 (6 bases). The CDR3 loop spans 12 amino acids. V shed 4 bases and J shed 4 bases, with 8 bases lying between them. The CDR3 region is CASSSQGYEQYF. In nucleotides, the CDR3 is TGTGCCAGCAGTTCCCAGGGGTACGAGCAGTACTTC.

The chain employs TRBV15 and TRBJ2-1, with 9 bases lining up with TRBD2. The CDR3 is made up of 12 amino acids. The V gene end was trimmed by 5 bases and the J gene end by 15 bases; junction bases not matched to a gene: 8. The germline CDR1 and CDR2 sequences are LNHNV and YYDKDF (reference sequence). CDR3 in amino acids: CATSGLAPPPFF. In nucleotides, the CDR3 is TGTGCCACCAGCGGACTAGCGCCTCCTCCGTTCTTC.

The rearrangement links TRBV19 to TRBJ2-7; TRBD1 might be the D (6 bases). The CDR3 is made up of 15 amino acids. Germline assignment: CDR1 LNHDA and CDR2 SQIVND (reference sequence). The ends were cut back, 4 bases at V and 3 bases at J, with 16 bases in the middle. The CDR3 DNA sequence: TGTGCCAGTAGTAACGTTGACAGGCTCCACTACGAGCAGTACTTC. It translates to CASSNVDRLHYEQYF.

V gene TRBV30 combines with J gene TRBJ2-1, with 8 bases lining up with TRBD2. The CDR3 length is 17 residues. Trimming at V came to 0 bases and at J to 0 bases, leaving 7 bases not matched to a gene. From germline, CDR1 is GTSNPN and CDR2 SVGIG (reference sequence). The CDR3 protein is CAWSVWLAGSSYNEQFF. In DNA, the CDR3 is TGTGCCTGGAGTGTTTGGCTAGCGGGCAGCTCCTACAATGAGCAGTTCTTC.

The chain links TRBV5-1 to TRBJ2-7; D is perhaps TRBD2 (5 bases). CDR1 and CDR2 from the germline V gene are SGHRS and YFSETQ. The CDR3 runs to 15 residues. V was trimmed by 4 bases and J by 3 bases, leaving 17 bases between them. CDR3 sequence reads: CASSQGGGPFYEQYF. The CDR3 bases are TGCGCCAGCAGCCAAGGCGGAGGACCCTTCTACGAGCAGTACTTC.

V and J are TRBV15 and TRBJ2-5; 9 nucleotides line up with TRBD2. CDR3 length: 16 amino acids. CDR1 and CDR2 (germline): LNHNV, YYDKDF (reference sequence). The V segment lost 1 base and the J segment 7 bases; nucleotides outside the gene matches: 10. CDR3 in DNA: TGTGCCACCAGCAGAGTCGTAGCGGGAGTACCTGGGACCCAGTACTTC. This gives the protein CATSRVVAGVPGTQYF.

This clone was seen a single time. This chain joins TRBV3-1 (or the pseudogene TRBV3-2) and TRBJ2-3; D possibly corresponds to TRBD2 (5 bases). Trimming pared 4 bases from V and 4 bases from J, leaving 6 bases between. This CDR3 region has 12 residues. Germline CDR1 reads LGHDT; CDR2 reads YNNKEL (reference sequence). The CDR3 sequence: CASSLLADTQYF. CDR3 nucleotide sequence: TGTGCCAGCAGCCTACTAGCAGATACGCAGTATTTT.

The rearrangement joins TRBV9 to TRBJ2-3; D call uncertain. Germline lookup yields CDR1 SGDLS and CDR2 YYNGEE. V was shortened by 0 bases and J by 4 bases, with 9 bases between the two germline ends. The CDR3 has 14 residues. This chain's CDR3 is CASSVVSVSDTQYF. The CDR3 region has the DNA TGTGCCAGCAGCGTAGTCAGCGTCTCAGATACGCAGTATTTT.

The V call is TRBV18, the J call TRBJ2-5, with D tentatively TRBD1 (5 bases). CDR1 is KGHSH and CDR2 is LQKENI in the germline V gene. The CDR3 loop spans 13 amino acids. V was shortened by 2 bases and J by 5 bases, with 9 bases between the two germline ends. The CDR3 loop is CASSPRGEETQYF. DNA of the CDR3: TGTGCCAGCTCACCAAGGGGTGAGGAGACCCAGTACTTC.